The 13 T cell receptor beta chains in this list originate from one sample, sequenced in a study of cytomegalovirus exposure and HLA in healthy donors. A multiplex PCR was run with 60 Vbeta primers and 13 Jbeta primers. Clones were sequenced by immunoSEQ multiplex PCR, and TCRdb holds only the in-frame ones, with some missing. The data hold 30,000 to 40,000 clones, with 60% to 75% observed a single time. Material: PBMCs. These receptors originate from a man aged 35-49 years in good health and CMV-seronegative.

The chain recombines TRBV5-6 with TRBJ1-6; TRBD1 agrees at 9 bases. The CDR3 totals 15 residues. V shed 4 bases, J shed 4 bases, and the junction held 3 bases outside the gene matches. CDR1 and CDR2 (germline): SGHDT, YYEEEE. The CDR3 region is CASSRTGVYNSPLHF. Here the CDR3 DNA reads TGTGCCAGCAGCCGGACAGGGGTGTATAATTCACCCCTCCACTTT.

The chain links TRBV5-6 to TRBJ2-5; 14 nucleotides agree with TRBD2. Unmatched junction bases numbered 2, after V lost 0 bases and J lost 4 bases. CDR3 size: 16 residues. Germline V gene sequence: CDR1 SGHDT, CDR2 YYEEEE. CDR3 nucleotide sequence: TGTGCCAGCAGCTTGGAGACTAGCGGGGGGGTAGAGACCCAGTACTTC. Protein product: CASSLETSGGVETQYF.

This rearrangement joins TRBV28 to TRBJ1-1; TRBD1 is a possible D gene (5 bases). V lost 1 base, J lost 7 bases, and 7 bases lay in between. The CDR3 spans 12 residues. The germline V gene has CDR1 MDHEN and CDR2 SYDVKM. The CDR3 nucleotides read TGTGCCAGCAGTTTATCCAGGGTTGAAGCTTTCTTT. This gives the protein CASSLSRVEAFF. Full variable domain (remainder filled in from reference TRBV28 and TRBJ1-1): DVKVTQSSRYLVKRTGEKVFLECVQDMDHENMFWYRQDPGLGLRLIYFSYDVKMKEKGDIPEGYSVSREKKERFSLILESASTNQTSMYLCASSLSRVEAFFGQGTRLTVV.

CDR3 coding DNA: TGTGCCTGGAACATGAAGTCTGGAAACACCATATATTTT. As protein: CAWNMKSGNTIYF. The chain combines TRBV30 with TRBJ1-3; D is undetermined. V shed 4 bases and J shed 1 base, with 8 bases lying between them. Per the germline V gene, CDR1 is GTSNPN and CDR2 is SVGIG (reference sequence). CDR3 length equals 13 residues.

This clone was observed a handful of times. V usage is TRBV30 and J usage is TRBJ1-2; tentative D call: TRBD1 (6 bases). This CDR3 comprises 14 residues. Germline loops: CDR1 GTSNPN, CDR2 SVGIG (reference sequence). The V end was cut by 5 bases, the J end by 3 bases, with 16 bases between. For the CDR3, the DNA is TGTGCCTGGGCCATACAGGGCTCTTACTATGGCTACACCTTC. As protein: CAWAIQGSYYGYTF.

A single count supports this clone. The CDR3 bases are TGTGCCAGCAGCTTAGACCGGGCGACGACGGGGGGCACTGAAGCTTTCTTT. Its translation: CASSLDRATTGGTEAFF. The V call is TRBV11-2, the J call TRBJ1-1; D might be TRBD1 (5 bases). V was pared by 0 bases and J by 4 bases, with 18 bases between. Germline V gene lookup returns CDR1 SGHAT and CDR2 FQNNGV. The CDR3 is 17 residues long.

The gene calls are TRBV5-1 and TRBJ2-1; a possible D gene is TRBD2 (7 bases). Per the germline V gene, CDR1 is SGHRS and CDR2 is YFSETQ. The CDR3 is 14 amino acids. The germline V and J ends were trimmed by 0 bases and 8 bases, with 12 bases remaining between them. As DNA, the CDR3 is TGCGCCAGCAGCTTGGAGGGGGGGCCGTATGAGCAGTTCTTC. Its protein is CASSLEGGPYEQFF.

The rearrangement joins TRBV6-5 to TRBJ1-6; TRBD1 is a possible D gene (6 bases). Germline V gives CDR1 MNHEY, CDR2 SVGAGI. The CDR3 is 16 residues long. Trimming removed 2 bases at V and 5 bases at J, with 13 bases between. The DNA of the CDR3 is TGTGCCAGCAGTTACCTGGGGACACTCGATAATTCACCCCTCCACTTT. It encodes CASSYLGTLDNSPLHF.

The chain employs TRBV5-1 and TRBJ2-1; 7 positions agree with TRBD2. V dropped 2 bases and J dropped 8; count of bases not matched to a gene: 10. Germline CDR1 SGHRS, CDR2 YFSETQ. The CDR3 consists of 15 residues. CDR3 residues: CASSFAERGTDEQFF. The CDR3 DNA reads TGCGCCAGCAGCTTCGCGGAGCGGGGAACTGATGAGCAGTTCTTC.

This chain uses TRBV14 with TRBJ1-1, with D perhaps TRBD1 (5 bases). The CDR3 runs to 15 residues. Germline lookup yields CDR1 SGHDN and CDR2 FVKESK. The V end lost 0 bases, the J end lost 3 bases, and 11 bases lay between the germline ends. Here the CDR3 reads CASSQDQGWYTEAFF. The CDR3 nucleotides read TGTGCCAGCAGCCAAGATCAGGGTTGGTACACTGAAGCTTTCTTT.

This chain connects TRBV18 to TRBJ2-7; TRBD1 matches 7 bases. Germline V lookup: CDR1 KGHSH, CDR2 LQKENI. The CDR3 sequence is 13 residues long. The trim removed 4 bases at V and 6 bases at J, leaving 6 bases unmatched. Here the CDR3 DNA reads TGTGCCAGCTCACACGGACAGGAGCGCGAGCAGTACTTC. It is translated as CASSHGQEREQYF.

In this sample, this clone turned up a few times. The V call is TRBV7-2, the J call TRBJ2-6; a weak D match, TRBD1 (5 bases). V was shortened by 7 bases and J by 0 bases, with 13 bases between the two germline ends. Germline assignment: CDR1 SGHTA and CDR2 FQGNSA. This CDR3 is 16 amino acids long. CDR3 protein: CASTVTRASGANVLTF. The CDR3 DNA is TGTGCCAGCACCGTAACCAGGGCCTCTGGGGCCAACGTCCTGACTTTC.

The chain recombines TRBV19 with TRBJ1-4; possible D gene TRBD1, 5 bases. V shed 4 bases and J shed 7 bases, with 10 bases lying between them. CDR1 and CDR2 from the germline V gene are LNHDA and SQIVND (reference sequence). The CDR3 is 13 amino acids. The CDR3 DNA sequence: TGTGCCAGTAGTACAGGGTTATTTGAAAAACTGTTTTTT. Encoded protein: CASSTGLFEKLFF.